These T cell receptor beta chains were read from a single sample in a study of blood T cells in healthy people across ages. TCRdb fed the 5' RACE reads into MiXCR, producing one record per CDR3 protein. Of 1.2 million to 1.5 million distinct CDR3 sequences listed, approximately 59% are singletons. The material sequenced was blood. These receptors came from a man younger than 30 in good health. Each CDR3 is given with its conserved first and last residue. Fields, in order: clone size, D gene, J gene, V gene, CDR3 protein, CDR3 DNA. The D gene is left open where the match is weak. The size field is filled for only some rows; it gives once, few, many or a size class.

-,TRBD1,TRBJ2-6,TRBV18,CASSPGTGPYSGANVLTF,TGTGCCAGCTCACCGGGGACAGGACCATACTCTGGGGCCAACGTCCTGACTTTC
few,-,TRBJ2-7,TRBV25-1,CASFTRQAYEQYF,TGTGCCAGCTTTACCCGACAGGCATACGAGCAGTACTTC
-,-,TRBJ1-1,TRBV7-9,CASSPQGGGRDTEAFF,TGTGCCAGCAGCCCGCAAGGCGGGGGTCGGGACACTGAAGCTTTCTTT
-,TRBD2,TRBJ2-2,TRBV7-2,CASSPVRLAGDTGELFF,TGTGCCAGCAGCCCCGTGAGACTAGCGGGGGACACCGGGGAGCTGTTTTTT
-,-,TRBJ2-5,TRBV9,CASSVGGGGETQYF,TGTGCCAGCAGCGTAGGGGGGGGCGGAGAGACCCAGTACTTC
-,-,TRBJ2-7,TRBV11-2,CASSLTGGTVYEQYF,TGTGCCAGCAGCTTAACTGGCGGCACGGTATACGAGCAGTACTTC
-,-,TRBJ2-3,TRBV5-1,CASSLFGGLRSTDTQYF,TGCGCCAGCAGCTTGTTCGGAGGGCTCAGAAGCACAGATACGCAGTATTTT
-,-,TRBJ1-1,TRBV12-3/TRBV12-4,CASMVGGAGNTEAFF,TGTGCCAGCATGGTGGGGGGCGCAGGGAACACTGAAGCTTTCTTT
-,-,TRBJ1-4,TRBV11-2,CASTPVRAGEKLFF,TGTGCCAGCACCCCCGTCCGGGCGGGTGAAAAACTGTTTTTT
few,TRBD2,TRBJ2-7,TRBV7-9,CASSFIGLAGSLYEQYF,TGTGCCAGCAGCTTCATCGGACTAGCGGGGAGTTTGTACGAGCAGTACTTC
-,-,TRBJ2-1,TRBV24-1,CATSDLRGDKEFF,TGTGCCACCAGTGATTTGCGTGGAGATAAGGAGTTCTTC
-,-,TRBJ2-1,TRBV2,CASSPRRYEQFF,TGTGCCAGCAGCCCCCGTAGGTATGAGCAGTTCTTC
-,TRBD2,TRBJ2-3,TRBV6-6,CASQLAGPTDTQYF,TGTGCCAGTCAATTAGCGGGTCCTACAGATACGCAGTATTTT
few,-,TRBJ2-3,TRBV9,CASSTRGEASTDTQYF,TGTGCCAGCAGCACCAGGGGGGAAGCTAGCACAGATACGCAGTATTTT
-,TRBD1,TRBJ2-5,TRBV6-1,CASSVSQGYQETQYF,TGTGCCAGCAGTGTATCACAGGGGTACCAAGAGACCCAGTACTTC
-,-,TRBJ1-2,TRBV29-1,CSVDSEDYGYTF,TGCAGCGTTGATTCCGAGGACTATGGCTACACCTTC
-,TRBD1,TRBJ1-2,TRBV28,CASSPPGGTAVYGYTF,TGTGCCAGCAGTCCACCTGGCGGGACAGCTGTCTATGGCTACACCTTC
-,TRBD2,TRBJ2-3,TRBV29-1,CSVGTRLSDTQYF,TGCAGCGTCGGGACTAGGCTTTCAGATACGCAGTATTTT
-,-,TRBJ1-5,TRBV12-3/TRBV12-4,CASSFSSGSLSNQPQHF,TGTGCCAGCAGTTTTTCCTCGGGCAGCCTTAGCAATCAGCCCCAGCATTTT
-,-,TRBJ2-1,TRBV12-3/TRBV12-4,CASSLAAGEQFF,TGTGCCAGCAGTCTGGCGGCTGGTGAGCAGTTCTTC
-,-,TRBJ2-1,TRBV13,CASSPYGRGRNEQFF,TGTGCCAGCAGCCCCTATGGCAGGGGTAGGAATGAGCAGTTCTTC
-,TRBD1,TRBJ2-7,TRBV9,CASGTGSDEQYF,TGTGCCAGCGGGACAGGGAGCGACGAGCAGTACTTC